This T cell receptor (beta chain) was sequenced during a study of vaccination and CD4 T cells after COVID-19. On the study more broadly: Nasal swab PCR detected SARS-CoV-2 in convalescent patients, who comprised several mild cases and one severe case. A few convalescent patients gave samples at day 14 and days 161 to 241 post-vaccination.

Regarding time point: late sampling 161 to 241 days after vaccination in three convalescent patients. In TCRdb, the PCR reads were re-called with MiXCR into one record per CDR3 protein. This table holds about 36,000 distinct CDR3 sequences, 35% to 45% found once. In its sample, this clonotype was seen a few times. The material was CD4+ T cells from blood, obtained about 7 months after SARS-CoV-2 vaccination. This clonotype was obtained from a human donor who had recovered from COVID-19.

DNA of the CDR3: TGCAGCGCGGGACAGAGCAATCAGCCCCAGCATTTT. It encodes CSAGQSNQPQHF. The genes are TRBV20-1 and TRBJ1-5; 7 bases fit TRBD1. Germline CDR1 and CDR2: DFQATT and SNEGSKA (reference sequence). The CDR3 loop spans 12 amino acids.